The 8 T cell receptor beta chains below were found in one sample sequenced in a study of T-cell reconstitution after alpha-beta-depleted transplantation in children. This sample's TCRbeta library carried unique molecular identifier barcodes. TCRdb re-derived calls from the PCR reads in MiXCR, one entry per CDR3 protein. The sample yields approximately 210,000 distinct CDR3 sequences, roughly 18% seen once. This material consisted of PBMCs, mostly from graft donor cells, taken 360 days after TCRalphabeta/CD19-depleted stem cell transplant. Every receptor here comes from a male patient between 2 and 10 years old who had a stem cell transplant for acute lymphoblastic leukemia, so the T cells may come from the graft donor.

This clonotype was found a few times. This chain joins TRBV20-1 and TRBJ1-4; D call uncertain. Trimming cost V 1 base and J 3 bases, with 3 bases left between them. The CDR3 consists of 12 residues. Germline loops: CDR1 DFQATT, CDR2 SNEGSKA (reference sequence). The CDR3 bases are TGCAGTGCTAGAGTCCCTAATGAAAAACTGTTTTTT. It translates to CSARVPNEKLFF.

This clonotype was counted a few times. V is TRBV5-1 and J is TRBJ2-2, with TRBD2 as a possible D gene (5 bases). Germline assignment: CDR1 SGHRS and CDR2 YFSETQ. Trimming took 4 bases from V and 2 from J, leaving 12 bases between them. The CDR3 length is 15 residues. Here the CDR3 DNA reads TGCGCCAGCAGCGTCGGGATCTACAACACCGGGGAGCTGTTTTTT. Amino acids: CASSVGIYNTGELFF.

This clonotype was detected only a few times. V usage is TRBV10-2 and J usage is TRBJ2-2, with 10 bases that match TRBD1. Per germline, CDR1 WSHSY and CDR2 SAAADI. The CDR3 runs 17 residues. The trim removed 8 bases at V and 4 bases at J, leaving 13 bases unmatched. CDR3 residues: CASLPFLGDRGTGELFF. The CDR3 region has the DNA TGCGCCAGCCTCCCTTTTCTGGGGGACAGGGGCACCGGGGAGCTGTTTTTT.

The V gene is TRBV6-2 or TRBV6-3, the J gene TRBJ2-7, with D possibly being TRBD1 or TRBD2 (5 bases each). Trimming shortened V by 6 bases and J by 0 bases, and 12 bases separated the two germline ends. The CDR3 consists of 14 residues. CDR1 MNHEY and CDR2 SVGEGT come from the germline V gene. The CDR3 DNA reads as TGTGCCAGCAGAACTTGGGGGACCTCCTACGAGCAGTACTTC. Protein: CASRTWGTSYEQYF.

In its sample, this clonotype was seen a few times. The chain uses TRBV24-1 and TRBJ2-1, with 8 bases that match TRBD2. Looked up from germline, CDR1 is KGHDR and CDR2 is SFDVKD. The CDR3 loop spans 16 amino acids. V dropped 2 bases and J dropped 1; count of bases not matched to a gene: 3. The CDR3 sequence: CATSDSGGVSYNEQFF. CDR3 nucleotide sequence: TGTGCCACCAGTGATTCCGGGGGGGTATCCTACAATGAGCAGTTCTTC.

In DNA form, the CDR3 reads TGCGCCAGCAGCCACGCTTCCCTTCCCCAGGGCTACGAGCAGTACTTC. It encodes CASSHASLPQGYEQYF. The chain carries TRBV4-3 and TRBJ2-7, with a possible D match to TRBD1 (5 bases). The V gene's germline CDR1 is LGHNA and CDR2 YSLEER. This CDR3 contains 16 residues. Trimming stripped 3 bases from V and 3 bases from J, with 18 bases between.

This clonotype showed up many times. The chain combines TRBV29-1 with TRBJ2-5; D uncertain. The V gene's germline CDR1 is SQVTM and CDR2 ANQGSEA. The CDR3 loop spans 10 amino acids. V was shortened by 7 bases and J by 5 bases, with 8 bases between the two germline ends. As DNA, the CDR3 is TGCAGCGCCATCAGGGAGACCCAGTACTTC. Translated: CSAIRETQYF.

This clonotype came up many times. The chain joins TRBV24-1 to TRBJ2-3; TRBD1 aligns across 7 bases. The CDR3 spans 18 residues. J gave up 1 base and V 0 bases, and 9 bases lay outside the gene matches. Germline lookup yields CDR1 KGHDR and CDR2 SFDVKD. DNA of the CDR3: TGTGCCACCAGTGATTTGCAAGGGTTGGGACAGCGCACAGATACGCAGTATTTT. It codes for CATSDLQGLGQRTDTQYF.